The 7 T cell receptor beta chains presented below share a single source sample, sequenced in a study of T cell clonotyping in hematopoietic cell transplantation (dated by TCRdb to about 2021). Receptors were amplified or captured by the immunoSEQ multiplex PCR assay. Here the immuneACCESS table is served through TCRdb, limited to in-frame sequences with V and J called. Missing clones are a known gap in these copies; in checked studies unresolved V genes cover under half, and the rest lacks a known reason. The sample table holds 9,000 or so clones, of which around 85% were seen once. The leading ten clones occupy about 32% of the sample. The intended sense of this specimen's time point label: 180 days after allo-HCT. Specimen: PBMCs, collected 180 days after allogeneic stem cell transplant. All receptors come from a female patient aged 30 to 45 who had an allogeneic stem cell transplant, so the T cells may come from the graft donor. Some clones in this sample may be carry-over from other donors' samples.

The chain links TRBV18 to TRBJ1-2; no clear D. The germline V gene has CDR1 KGHSH and CDR2 LQKENI. V lost 3 bases, J lost 4 bases, and 6 bases lay in between. The CDR3 extends over 12 amino acids. CDR3 sequence: CASSPGGYGYTF. As DNA, the CDR3 is TGTGCCAGCTCACCCGGAGGCTATGGCTACACCTTC.

This clone was observed a few times. V gene TRBV27 combines with J gene TRBJ2-5; TRBD2 aligns across 7 bases. The CDR3 runs to 15 residues. J gave up 2 bases and V 5 bases, and 8 bases lay outside the gene matches. Germline values: CDR1 MNHEY, CDR2 SMNVEV (reference sequence). The CDR3 loop reads CASSPGTTSQETQYF. In DNA form, the CDR3 reads TGTGCCAGCAGTCCAGGGACTACCTCTCAAGAGACCCAGTACTTC.

V and J are TRBV6-5 and TRBJ1-2; no firm D call. Germline-derived CDR1 and CDR2 are MNHEY and SVGAGI. The CDR3 sequence is 14 residues long. The germline V and J ends were trimmed by 0 bases and 3 bases, with 8 bases remaining between them. CDR3 region: CASSYSGIHYGYTF. The CDR3 DNA follows: TGTGCCAGCAGTTACTCGGGCATCCACTATGGCTACACCTTC.

The V and J genes are TRBV30 and TRBJ2-7; D is unclear. The CDR3 totals 13 residues. The V end lost 4 bases, the J end lost 7 bases, and 17 bases lay between the germline ends. The germline gives CDR1 GTSNPN, CDR2 SVGIG (reference sequence). The DNA for the CDR3 is TGTGCCTGGACCCCTAGAGAAGCAGAGGAGCAGTACTTC. Its translation: CAWTPREAEEQYF. Full variable domain (outside the CDR3, taken from reference TRBV30 and TRBJ2-7): SQTIHQWPATLVQPVGSPLSLECTVEGTSNPNLYWYRQAAGRGLQLLFYSVGIGQISSEVPQNLSASRPQDRQFILSSKKLLLSDSGFYLCAWTPREAEEQYFGPGTRLTVT.

By its share, this clone is medium-sized. The same CDR3 also results from other DNA sequences found in this sample. The chain joins TRBV19 to TRBJ2-2; D possibly corresponds to TRBD2 (6 bases). The germline V gene has CDR1 LNHDA and CDR2 SQIVND (reference sequence). V was shortened by 3 bases and J by 3 bases, with 11 bases between the two germline ends. CDR3 length: 15 amino acids. Here the CDR3 DNA reads TGTGCCAGTAGTATCCGAGGGGAGGACACCGGGGAGCTGTTTTTT. Its protein product is CASSIRGEDTGELFF.

This clone ranks as large. V gene TRBV9 combines with J gene TRBJ2-3, with a weak D call TRBD1 (6 bases). Germline CDR1 reads SGDLS; CDR2 reads YYNGEE. CDR3 length equals 15 residues. With 4 bases removed from V and 0 bases from J, the gap between germline ends came to 12 bases. The CDR3 is CASSTWTASTDTQYF. CDR3 nucleotide sequence: TGTGCCAGCAGCACTTGGACAGCTAGCACAGATACGCAGTATTTT.

This clone has a single count. This chain joins TRBV4-1 and TRBJ2-7; 7 nucleotides match TRBD2. This CDR3 region has 13 residues. V shed 4 bases, J shed 4 bases, and the junction held 4 bases outside the gene matches. Per germline, CDR1 MGHRA and CDR2 YSYEKL. Written as DNA, the CDR3 is TGCGCCAGCAGCCCCCCCGGGGGGTACGAGCAGTACTTC. Its translation is CASSPPGGYEQYF.